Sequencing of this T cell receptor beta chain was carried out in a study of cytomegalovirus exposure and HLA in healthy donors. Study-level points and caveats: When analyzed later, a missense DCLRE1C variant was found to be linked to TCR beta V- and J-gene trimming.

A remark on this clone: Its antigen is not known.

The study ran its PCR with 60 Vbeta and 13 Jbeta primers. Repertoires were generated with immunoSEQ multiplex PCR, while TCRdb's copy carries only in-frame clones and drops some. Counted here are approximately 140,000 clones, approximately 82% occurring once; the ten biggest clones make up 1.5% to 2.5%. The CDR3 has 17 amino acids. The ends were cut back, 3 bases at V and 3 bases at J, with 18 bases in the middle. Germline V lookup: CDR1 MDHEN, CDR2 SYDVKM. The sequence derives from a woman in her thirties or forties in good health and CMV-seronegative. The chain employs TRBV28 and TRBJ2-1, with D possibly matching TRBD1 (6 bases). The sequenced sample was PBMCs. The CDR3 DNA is TGTGCCAGCAGTTTGTCCCCCATGGACAGTTTCTACAATGAGCAGTTCTTC. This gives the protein CASSLSPMDSFYNEQFF.